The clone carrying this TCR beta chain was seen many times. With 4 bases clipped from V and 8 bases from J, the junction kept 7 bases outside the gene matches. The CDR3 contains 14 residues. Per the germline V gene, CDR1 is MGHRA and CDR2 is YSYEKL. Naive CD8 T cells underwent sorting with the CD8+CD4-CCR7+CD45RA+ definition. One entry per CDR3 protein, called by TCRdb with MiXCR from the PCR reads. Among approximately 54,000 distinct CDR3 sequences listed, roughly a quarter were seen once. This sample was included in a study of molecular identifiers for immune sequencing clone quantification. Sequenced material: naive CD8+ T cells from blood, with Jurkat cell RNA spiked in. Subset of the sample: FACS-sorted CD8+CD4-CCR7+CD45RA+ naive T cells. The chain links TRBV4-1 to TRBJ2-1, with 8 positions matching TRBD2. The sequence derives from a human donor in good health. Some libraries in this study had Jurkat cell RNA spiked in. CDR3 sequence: CASSRGGSGDEQFF. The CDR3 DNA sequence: TGCGCCAGCAGCCGCGGGGGGTCAGGCGATGAGCAGTTCTTC.